Listed below are T cell receptor beta chains from one sample, sequenced in a study of cytomegalovirus exposure and HLA in healthy donors. This table comes from immunoSEQ multiplex PCR, and its TCRdb copy is limited to in-frame clones, with some not included. The sample records some 130,000 clones, approximately 80% being singletons. The sample taken for sequencing was PBMCs. These TCRs come from a female donor in good health and CMV-seronegative. The CDR3 runs from the conserved cysteine through the conserved F or W. Fields, in order: clone size, D gene, J gene, V gene, CDR3 DNA, CDR3 protein. The D gene is left open where the match is weak. Size tells how often a clone was seen (once, few, many) or the class of an expanded clone, and some rows leave it out.

NA NA TRBJ2-7 TRBV19 TGTGCCAGTAGTCAGGGGAGGGCTTCCTACGAGCAGTACTTC CASSQGRASYEQYF
NA NA TRBJ2-3 TRBV5-4 TGTGCCAGCAGCTTTTTCGTGAGCACAGATACGCAGTATTTT CASSFFVSTDTQYF
NA NA TRBJ2-1 TRBV5-5 TGTGCCAGCAGCTCCCGGGACATAGACTACAATGAGCAGTTCTTC CASSSRDIDYNEQFF
NA TRBD2 TRBJ2-3 TRBV5-1 TGCGCCAGCAGCCTAAGCGGGAGTTCAGATACGCAGTATTTT CASSLSGSSDTQYF
NA TRBD1 TRBJ1-1 TRBV5-1 TGCGCCAGCAGCAGGGACAGGCAGAACACTGAAGCTTTCTTT CASSRDRQNTEAFF
NA NA TRBJ1-1 TRBV10-3 TGTGCCAGTTTGAGTTTTTTGAACACTGAAGCTTTCTTT CASLSFLNTEAFF
NA NA TRBJ1-1 TRBV28 TGTGCCGCAGCAACGGAGAGACCCCTCTTGGACACTGAAGCTTTCTTT CAAATERPLLDTEAFF
NA NA TRBJ2-7 TRBV5-4 TGTGCCAGCAGCTGGAGGGGCTACGAGCAGTACTTC CASSWRGYEQYF
NA TRBD2 TRBJ2-1 TRBV11-2 TGTGCCAGCAGCTTCGGGCTAGCGGGTACCAATGAGCAGTTCTTC CASSFGLAGTNEQFF
NA TRBD2 TRBJ2-1 TRBV12-5 TGTGCTAGTGGCCTAGCGGGGGCCTACAATGAGCAGTTCTTC CASGLAGAYNEQFF
NA TRBD1 TRBJ1-4 TRBV4-2 TGTGCCAGCAGCCAAGATTCCCCAGGGGGAGGTAGGGAAAAACTGTTTTTT CASSQDSPGGGREKLFF
once TRBD1 TRBJ1-2 TRBV6-6 TGTGCCAGCAGTCCAGATGTACAGGGGAGGTATCGAGGCTACACCTTC CASSPDVQGRYRGYTF
NA NA TRBJ1-2 TRBV6-5 TGTGCCAGCAGCCTTACAAACGCCAACTATGGCTACACCTTC CASSLTNANYGYTF
NA NA TRBJ1-1 TRBV5-4 TGTGCCAGCAGCCCTCCGGGGGGAATCACTGAAGCTTTCTTT CASSPPGGITEAFF
NA TRBD2 TRBJ2-1 TRBV6-5 TGTGCCACCTACTCAGCGGGGGGCTTTTACAATGAGCAGTTCTTC CATYSAGGFYNEQFF
NA NA TRBJ2-1 TRBV4-3 TGCGCCAGCAGCCAAGATCTGGGGGCATGGAACAATGAGCAGTTCTTC CASSQDLGAWNNEQFF
few NA TRBJ1-1 TRBV23-1 TGCGCCAGCAGTCAATGCGGCAGGGAAGGCACTGAAGCTTTCTTT CASSQCGREGTEAFF
NA TRBD1 TRBJ2-1 TRBV19 TGTGCCAGTAGTGCGACAGGGACGGGGTACAATGAGCAGTTCTTC CASSATGTGYNEQFF
NA TRBD1 TRBJ1-2 TRBV6-5 TGTGCCAGCAGTTTGGACAGGGCGGACTATGGCTACACCTTC CASSLDRADYGYTF
NA NA TRBJ2-3 TRBV4-3 TGCGCCAGCAGCCAAGCCTCTGGTGAGCGTAGCACAGATACGCAGTATTTT CASSQASGERSTDTQYF
NA NA TRBJ2-3 TRBV15 TGTGCCACCAGCAGAGTCACAGGGCTCAGGAATACGCAGTATTTT CATSRVTGLRNTQYF
NA NA TRBJ1-5 TRBV5-1 TGCGCCAGCAGCTTGGAAGGGGGCAATCAGCCCCAGCATTTT CASSLEGGNQPQHF
NA NA TRBJ2-7 TRBV27 TGTGCCAGCAGGGGGGCGGGGGCTGATGGAAGCTACGAGCAGTACTTC CASRGAGADGSYEQYF
once NA TRBJ2-2 TRBV5-6 TGTGCCAGCAGCTTGCTACAGGCGTATGCCACCGGGGAGCTGTTTTTT CASSLLQAYATGELFF